A selection of T cell receptor beta chains follows, all from one sample in a study of T cell repertoires in cytomegalovirus infection. TCRdb re-called the reads with MiXCR, one entry per CDR3 protein. The repertoire includes 640,000 or so distinct CDR3 sequences, about 33% of them detected once, and about 18% sits in the top ten. For these TCRs, the target antigens are not known. Sequences were derived from cultured PBMCs, sampled from culture after CMV antigen stimulation. The receptors derive from a human donor in good health (CMV status not recorded). Some clones in this sample may be carry-over from other donors' samples. CDR3s leave out the opening cysteine and the closing phenylalanine or tryptophan. A D gene is named only where the DNA matches it firmly.

cdr3_length j_call d_call v_call cdr3_aa
11 TRBJ1-1 NA TRBV27 ASSFEGDTEAF
13 TRBJ2-1 NA TRBV20-1 SVLMGLAAYNEQF
14 TRBJ2-7 NA TRBV7-2 ASSVSSGRITYEQY
12 TRBJ1-1 NA TRBV7-6 ASSTGRENTEAF
17 TRBJ2-3 TRBD2 TRBV6-2/TRBV6-3 ASSSRFGESGISTDTRY
14 TRBJ1-4 NA TRBV28 ASSSVAVQSYEKLF
14 TRBJ2-1 TRBD2 TRBV12-3/TRBV12-4 ASRGGGTSGYNEQF
12 TRBJ2-1 NA TRBV6-5 ASSYLPRDDEQF
10 TRBJ1-3 NA TRBV2 ASSDPENTIY
10 TRBJ1-2 NA TRBV6-2/TRBV6-3 ASSSPGNGYT
14 TRBJ2-5 TRBD2 TRBV7-2 ASSSGLAGALETQY
16 TRBJ2-2 NA TRBV23-1 ASSPLVRPTEDTGELF
10 TRBJ2-3 NA TRBV7-2 ASSPGSDTQY
14 TRBJ1-1 NA TRBV5-6 ASSTGLPRANTEAF
12 TRBJ2-5 NA TRBV27 ASSFRSRQETQY
12 TRBJ2-5 TRBD2 TRBV12-3/TRBV12-4 ASSSGLDQETQY
20 TRBJ1-6 NA TRBV7-6 ASSLAVLSGQPDHYYNSPLH
13 TRBJ1-1 NA TRBV10-3 AISESGGRNTEAF
12 TRBJ1-6 NA TRBV10-3 AISESQGRSPLH
15 TRBJ2-3 NA TRBV7-9 ASSSTGGVQVTDTQY
13 TRBJ1-4 NA TRBV4-3 ASSHRRGEVEKLF
13 TRBJ2-2 NA TRBV7-2 ASSLSPGIGLSVF
13 TRBJ2-7 TRBD1 TRBV6-5 ASRPRTGPSYEQY
10 TRBJ2-3 NA TRBV11-3 ASSDFDEVEY
11 TRBJ2-3 NA TRBV28 ASSLVTSDTQY
13 TRBJ2-1 NA TRBV6-2/TRBV6-3 ASSSLTDYYNEQF
12 TRBJ1-4 NA TRBV6-2/TRBV6-3 ARKDRRNKEKLF
13 TRBJ2-5 NA TRBV6-2/TRBV6-3 ASSPIKTEKETQY
17 TRBJ2-2 NA TRBV20-1 SARDPRKAGSLNTGELF
14 TRBJ1-4 NA TRBV7-8 ASSWSGTATNEKLF
14 TRBJ1-3 TRBD1 TRBV4-2 ASSHPKTGSGNTIY
11 TRBJ1-2 NA TRBV20-1 SARDPASYGYT
13 TRBJ2-7 TRBD1 TRBV7-2 ASRFRQGGSYEQY
12 TRBJ1-4 TRBD1 TRBV29-1 SVSGQGAHEKLF
12 TRBJ1-2 NA TRBV12-3/TRBV12-4 ASTLREGAHGYT
16 TRBJ2-6 NA TRBV7-2 ASSARDVTLGGANVLT
11 TRBJ2-5 NA TRBV2 ASCGPGRETQY
10 TRBJ2-1 NA TRBV27 ASSFPGAGQF
13 TRBJ2-7 NA TRBV19 ASPMRGGGSYEQY
12 TRBJ2-1 TRBD2 TRBV7-2 ASSFGAGGNEQF
11 TRBJ1-6 TRBD1 TRBV6-1 ASYRGNNSPLH
10 TRBJ1-6 NA TRBV29-1 SVRETNSPLH
14 TRBJ2-3 TRBD1 TRBV5-1 ASSLEGQGIKDTQY
11 TRBJ1-6 NA TRBV6-5 ASRRGTNSPLH
13 TRBJ2-1 TRBD1 TRBV20-1 SANPSDRGQDEQF